The T cell receptor beta chain described here comes from a study of graft-versus-host responses after intestinal transplantation (dated by TCRdb to the early 2020s). With regard to the full study: Recipients received multivisceral, liver-intestinal, or isolated intestinal transplants. Anti-thymocyte globulin induction was given to all recipients, followed by maintenance tacrolimus and steroids for two to four years. Bulk TCR-beta CDR3 sequencing was used to track graft-versus-host and host-versus-graft alloreactive T cell clones in the graft, circulation and bone marrow after intestinal transplantation. To identify alloreactive clones, pre-transplant mixed lymphocyte reaction products were sequenced and compared with unstimulated pre-transplant donor and recipient T cells. Of the 20 to 30 intestinal transplant recipients enrolled in the cohort, one of whom was a retransplant, a few patients without pretransplant specimens were excluded. A peak of at least 4% donor T cells among recipient peripheral blood mononuclear cells was the definition used for donor T cell macrochimerism. Instead of going to the commercial service, samples from a few later patients were sequenced in-house on an Illumina MiSeq and processed with MiXCR. Here is what the overall study found, with its caveats: In patients with donor T cell macrochimerism, the allografts had high GvH to HvG T cell clonal ratios. Early after transplant, peak levels of circulating GvH clones were associated with declines in HvG clones. GvH clones were detected in recipient bone marrow, and some of these GvH clones were observed earlier in ileal mucosa or blood, consistent with an intestinal mucosal origin. Conclusions were limited by the relatively low number and heterogeneity of intestinal transplant patients.

Deletion took 2 bases off V and 7 bases off J, with a span of 9 bases between the germline ends. According to the germline V gene (reference sequence), CDR1 reads MNHEY and CDR2 reads SMNVEV. The CDR3 numbers 14 residues from cysteine through phenylalanine. Only CDR3 DNA remains: 42 bases, in frame from the first base. With respect to this clone: Which antigen it targets is not known. Base qualities are not at hand, and no much larger clone is one base apart.

The protocol used for the library was the immunoSEQ multiplex PCR assay. For most patients, genomic DNA was isolated with the Qiagen DNeasy Blood and Tissue Kit and shipped frozen to Adaptive Biotechnologies for TCR sequencing. For most patients, high-throughput TCR-beta CDR3 sequencing of genomic DNA was performed by Adaptive Biotechnologies. On the authors' methods: TCR sequencing data were retrieved from Adaptive's ImmunoSEQ software for around 19 patients, whereas three other patients were processed with MiXCR and VDJtools. To correct CD4 versus CD8 sorting errors, any sequence found in both subsets at a frequency ratio below 5:1 was removed. Because the origin of CDR3 nucleotide sequences shared between donor and recipient could not be assigned, those sequences were removed. At least 2-fold expansion over unstimulated cells and a minimum CFSE-low frequency of 0.002% (template counts) or 0.001% (read counts) were required for clones to be classified as alloreactive. A clone was considered mappable if detected in the sequenced pre-transplant spleen, lymph node, or MLR CFSE-low populations of the donor or recipient. The cumulative frequency of alloreactive clones was calculated as a percentage of all sequences, weighted by copy number. This is the immuneACCESS table as TCRdb keeps it, with only in-frame sequences that have V and J called. A part of the clones is gone; compared with another copy, unresolved V genes explain less than half, and the rest is unexplained. That table furnishes V, J and clone size, whereas the DNA furnished D and trimming. This sample is represented by tens of thousands of clones; 90% to 95% of them were singletons. In total, the top ten clones hold 0.45% to 0.6% of the sample.

The sample's time point label is to be understood as: cells obtained before transplantation from donor or recipient. CD3+CD4+ and CD3+CD8+ populations were FACS-sorted from unstimulated pre-transplant donor and recipient cells taken from spleen or lymph nodes. Sample: unstimulated CD8+ T cells sorted from spleen or lymph node cells, taken before intestinal transplant. The sequence links TRBV27 to TRBJ1-6; a tentative D call is TRBD1 (5 bases match). This TCR came from a human donor who received an intestinal transplant. The sequenced DNA: TGTGCCAGCAGTTTACAGGGCACAAATTCACCCCTCCACTTT. The translation is CASSLQGTNSPLHF.